Below, 21 T cell receptor beta chains from the same sample are listed, as sequenced in a study of graft-versus-host responses after intestinal transplantation (dated by TCRdb to the early 2020s). The receptor library was made with the immunoSEQ multiplex PCR assay. Not all clones reach the TCRdb copy of this immuneACCESS table, which keeps in-frame sequences only. Checked studies attribute under half of the gap to unresolved V genes and leave the rest unexplained. The sample has about 70,000 clones on record, nearly 90% of them singletons. The ten largest clones take up roughly 4% of the sample. In the paper's terms, the time point label means: cells obtained before transplantation from donor or recipient. Their antigens remain unidentified. Sample: unstimulated CD8+ T cells sorted from spleen or lymph node cells, taken before transplant. These receptors were taken from a human donor who was the organ donor for an intestinal transplant.

The V call is TRBV5-1, the J call TRBJ2-2; TRBD1 matches at 9 bases. Germline V gene sequence: CDR1 SGHRS, CDR2 YFSETQ. CDR3 length equals 15 residues. Losses at the gene ends were 8 bases for V and 3 bases for J; bases not matched to a gene: 8. CDR3: CASKPGQGDTGELFF. The CDR3 bases are TGCGCCAGTAAACCGGGACAGGGAGACACCGGGGAGCTGTTTTTT.

The chain employs TRBV27 and TRBJ1-1; 9 bases are shared with TRBD1. This CDR3 region has 15 residues. The germline CDR1 and CDR2 sequences are MNHEY and SMNVEV (reference sequence). Germline trimming cut 5 bases from V and 5 bases from J; bases unmatched to any gene: 9. CDR3 in DNA: TGTGCCAGCAGTCAGGACAGGGGATTGGGGACTGAAGCTTTCTTT. This gives the protein CASSQDRGLGTEAFF.

The rearrangement joins TRBV4-1 to TRBJ2-5; D possibly corresponds to TRBD1 (6 bases). This CDR3 comprises 15 residues. V was clipped by 1 base and J by 3 bases, with 12 bases between them. Germline CDR1 MGHRA, CDR2 YSYEKL. In nucleotides, the CDR3 is TGCGCCAGCAGCCAAGGGCAAGCAGGGGAAGAGACCCAGTACTTC. Encoded protein: CASSQGQAGEETQYF.

This clone was detected only once. The chain uses TRBV19 and TRBJ2-1, with 7 bases that match TRBD1. There are 13 residues in the CDR3. The germline V gene has CDR1 LNHDA and CDR2 SQIVND (reference sequence). Trimming removed 10 bases from V and 3 bases from J; junction bases left unmatched: 6. The DNA for the CDR3 is TGTGCCACTAACGACAGGGACTACAATGAGCAGTTCTTC. Protein: CATNDRDYNEQFF.

The chain uses TRBV27 and TRBJ2-2, with D possibly being TRBD1 (5 bases). CDR1 and CDR2 (germline): MNHEY, SMNVEV (reference sequence). Trimming took 7 bases from V and 4 from J, leaving 16 bases between them. The CDR3 runs 15 residues. This CDR3 is CASTPFPTVTGELFF. The CDR3 DNA follows: TGTGCCAGCACCCCGTTTCCGACAGTCACCGGGGAGCTGTTTTTT.

This clone came up a few times. V and J are TRBV21-1 and TRBJ2-7; the table's D call TRBD2 went unverified against the DNA. TRBV21-1 is noted as a pseudogene. The CDR3 covers 16 residues. CDR3 nucleotide sequence: TGTGCCAGCACCCTTCTTGCCCAGCGGGGGACCTACGAGCAGTACGTC. Translating gives CASTLLAQRGTYEQYV.

Comments on this clone: It may be a read error: a sequence one base away is much more abundant. The rearrangement links TRBV5-6 to TRBJ1-2; 9 bases are a match to TRBD1. V dropped 4 bases and J dropped 4; count of bases not matched to a gene: 2. The CDR3 runs 13 residues. Germline CDR1 is SGHDT and CDR2 is YYEEEE. The CDR3 reads CASSPTGGYGYTF. The CDR3 bases are TGTGCCAGCAGCCCGACAGGGGGCTATGGCTACACCTTC.

This clone appeared a single time. The V and J genes are TRBV6-1 and TRBJ2-3, with TRBD2 matching over 9 bases. CDR1 is MNHNS, CDR2 SASEGT, per germline. This CDR3 region has 17 residues. Unmatched junction bases numbered 8, after V lost 2 bases and J lost 2 bases. CDR3 sequence: CASSETPAGGLTDTQYF. CDR3 in DNA: TGTGCCAGCAGTGAAACTCCTGCGGGGGGGCTCACAGATACGCAGTATTTT.

DNA for the CDR3: TGTGCCAGCAGCCCCGGTCCGCTGAATGAAAAACTGTTTTTT. This codes for CASSPGPLNEKLFF. This rearrangement joins TRBV7-9 to TRBJ1-4; D gene unclear. This CDR3 contains 14 residues. CDR1 SEHNR and CDR2 FQNEAQ come from the germline V gene (reference sequence). The V and J ends lost 5 bases and 5 bases respectively, with 12 bases between them.

CDR3 sequence reads: CASSQGGGYEAFF. DNA for the CDR3: TGCGCCAGCAGCCAAGGGGGGGGTTATGAAGCTTTCTTT. The rearrangement links TRBV4-1 to TRBJ1-1; the D gene is possibly TRBD1 (5 bases). The V end lost 1 base, the J end lost 7 bases, and 10 bases lay between the germline ends. CDR1 and CDR2 from the germline V gene are MGHRA and YSYEKL. This CDR3 region has 13 residues.

The V gene is TRBV15, the J gene TRBJ2-5; tentative D call: TRBD2 (5 bases). V shed 5 bases and J shed 1 base, with 8 bases lying between them. Germline CDR1 reads LNHNV; CDR2 reads YYDKDF (reference sequence). The CDR3 consists of 13 residues. The CDR3 loop reads CATSREIQETQYF. The DNA of the CDR3 is TGTGCCACCAGCCGGGAAATCCAAGAGACCCAGTACTTC.

Notes on this clone: A junction end diverges from the germline sequence, so it may reflect a read error. The chain carries TRBV7-7 and TRBJ2-1; possibly TRBD1 for D (6 bases). Germline V gene data show CDR1 as SSHAT and CDR2 as FNYEAQ (reference sequence). This CDR3 comprises 14 residues. The CDR3 sequence is CASSDTGKSNEQFF. As DNA, the CDR3 is TGTGCTAGCAGCGATACAGGGAAGTCGAATGAGCAGTTCTTC.

The V gene is TRBV6-6, the J gene TRBJ2-3; maybe TRBD2 (6 bases). V shed 7 bases and J shed 4 bases, with 18 bases lying between them. Germline CDR1 MNHNY, CDR2 SVGAGI (reference sequence). The CDR3 contains 15 residues. CDR3 nucleotide sequence: TGTGCCAGCACCCCAGTCCGCCCGGGGGCAGATACGCAGTATTTT. As protein: CASTPVRPGADTQYF.

This CDR3 reads CASSISGSTEAFF. DNA for the CDR3: TGTGCCAGTAGTATTTCAGGGTCCACTGAAGCTTTCTTT. The V gene is TRBV19, the J gene TRBJ1-1; a possible D gene is TRBD1 (5 bases). Germline V gene sequence: CDR1 LNHDA, CDR2 SQIVND (reference sequence). Between the trimmed V and J ends, which lost 3 bases and 4 bases, there was a span of 9 bases. The CDR3 is made up of 13 amino acids.

V is TRBV10-2 and J is TRBJ1-1; 8 nucleotides line up with TRBD1. The V and J ends lost 0 bases and 0 bases, in that order; junction bases with no gene match: 6. The CDR3 loop spans 17 amino acids. CDR1 is WSHSY and CDR2 is SAAADI in the germline V gene. The CDR3 region has the DNA TGCGCCAGCAGTGAGTCTATGGGACAGGCGTTGAACACTGAAGCTTTCTTT. Its protein is CASSESMGQALNTEAFF.

The chain links TRBV7-6 to TRBJ1-5; D unclear. Germline loops: CDR1 SGHVS, CDR2 FNYEAQ. The CDR3 is 13 residues long. The germline V and J ends were trimmed by 2 bases and 9 bases, with 11 bases remaining between them. CDR3 region: CASSLRVGRPQHF. In DNA, the CDR3 is TGTGCCAGCAGCTTACGAGTCGGGAGGCCCCAGCATTTT.

The CDR3 coding sequence is TGTGCCAGCAGCTTAGCGTTCGAGGGCTTCACTGAAGCTTTCTTT. It is translated as CASSLAFEGFTEAFF. The chain recombines TRBV7-8 with TRBJ1-1; D is ambiguous. The CDR3 runs to 15 residues. CDR1 is SGHVS and CDR2 is FQNEAQ in the germline V gene. The V and J ends lost 0 bases and 4 bases respectively, with 12 bases between them.

The chain links TRBV28 to TRBJ1-2; 8 nucleotides agree with TRBD1. The CDR3 extends over 14 amino acids. J was trimmed by 3 bases and V by 5 bases; bases with no gene match: 5. The germline V gene has CDR1 MDHEN and CDR2 SYDVKM. This CDR3 reads CASSAQGVYYGYTF. CDR3 sequence (DNA): TGTGCCAGCAGTGCACAGGGGGTGTACTATGGCTACACCTTC.

CDR3 DNA: TGTGCCAGCAGCGCCCGCGGGGGCACTGAAGCTTTCTTT. Residues: CASSARGGTEAFF. This sequence joins TRBV7-9 and TRBJ1-1, with D possibly matching TRBD1 (5 bases). Trimming cost V 5 bases and J 4 bases, with 11 bases left between them. Germline assignment: CDR1 SEHNR and CDR2 FQNEAQ (reference sequence). CDR3 length equals 13 residues.

J is TRBJ2-1 and V is TRBV7-9, with a tentative D call TRBD2 (7 bases). The CDR3 sequence is 16 residues long. The V end was cut by 5 bases, the J end by 7 bases, with 21 bases between. The germline CDR1 and CDR2 sequences are SEHNR and FQNEAQ (reference sequence). The CDR3 loop is CASSPKFGRGANEQFF. The CDR3 DNA follows: TGTGCCAGCAGCCCAAAATTTGGCCGGGGGGCGAATGAGCAGTTCTTC.

V gene TRBV4-3 combines with J gene TRBJ1-1, with D possibly matching TRBD1 (6 bases). CDR1 and CDR2 (germline): LGHNA, YSLEER. V shed 4 bases and J shed 3 bases, with 15 bases lying between them. The CDR3 is 15 amino acids. In DNA, the CDR3 is TGCGCCAGCAGCCTAACCGGGACATATTACACTGAAGCTTTCTTT. It translates to CASSLTGTYYTEAFF.